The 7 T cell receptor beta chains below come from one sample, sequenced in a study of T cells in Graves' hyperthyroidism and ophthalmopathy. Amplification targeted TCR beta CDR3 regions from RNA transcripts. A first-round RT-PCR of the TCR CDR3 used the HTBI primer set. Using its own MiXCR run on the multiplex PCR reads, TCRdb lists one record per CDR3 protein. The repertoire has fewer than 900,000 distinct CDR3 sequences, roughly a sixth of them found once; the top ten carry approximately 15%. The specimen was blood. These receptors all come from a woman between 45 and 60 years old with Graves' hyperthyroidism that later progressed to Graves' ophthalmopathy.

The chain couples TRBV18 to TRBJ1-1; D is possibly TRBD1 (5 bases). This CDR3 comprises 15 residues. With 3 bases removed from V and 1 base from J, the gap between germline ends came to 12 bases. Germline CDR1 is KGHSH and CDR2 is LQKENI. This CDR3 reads CASSPLTVKNTEAFF. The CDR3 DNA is TGTGCCAGCTCACCCTTGACAGTTAAGAACACTGAAGCTTTCTTT. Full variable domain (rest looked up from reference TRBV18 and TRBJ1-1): NAGVMQNPRHLVRRRGQEARLRCSPMKGHSHVYWYRQLPEEGLKFMVYLQKENIIDESGMPKERFSAEFPKEGPSILRIQQVVRGDSAAYFCASSPLTVKNTEAFFGQGTRLTVV.

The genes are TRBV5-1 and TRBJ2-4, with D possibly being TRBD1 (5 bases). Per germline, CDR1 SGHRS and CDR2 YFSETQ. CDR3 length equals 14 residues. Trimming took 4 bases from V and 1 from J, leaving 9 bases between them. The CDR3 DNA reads TGCGCCAGCAGCGCCCAGGGCGCCAAAAACATTCAGTACTTC. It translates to CASSAQGAKNIQYF.

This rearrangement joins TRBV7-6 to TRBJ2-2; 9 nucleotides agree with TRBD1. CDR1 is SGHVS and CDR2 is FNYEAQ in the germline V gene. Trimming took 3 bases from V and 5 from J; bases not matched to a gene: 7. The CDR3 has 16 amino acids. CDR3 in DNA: TGTGCCAGCAGCTTTCCCGGGACAGGGTCGACCGGGGAGCTGTTTTTT. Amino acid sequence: CASSFPGTGSTGELFF.

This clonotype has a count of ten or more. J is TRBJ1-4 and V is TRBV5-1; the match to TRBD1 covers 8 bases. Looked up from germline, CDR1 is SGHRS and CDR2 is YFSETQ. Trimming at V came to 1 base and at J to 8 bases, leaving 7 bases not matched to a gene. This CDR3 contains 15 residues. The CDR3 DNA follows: TGCGCCAGCAGCTTGTACGGGACAGGCGGGGAAAAACTGTTTTTT. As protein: CASSLYGTGGEKLFF.

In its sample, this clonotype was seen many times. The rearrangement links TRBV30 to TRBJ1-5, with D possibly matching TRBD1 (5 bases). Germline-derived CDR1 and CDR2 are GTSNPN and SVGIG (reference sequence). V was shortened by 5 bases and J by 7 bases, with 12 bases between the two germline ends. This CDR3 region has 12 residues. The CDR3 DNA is TGTGCCTGGGGACACCCCAAACAGCCCCAGCATTTT. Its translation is CAWGHPKQPQHF.

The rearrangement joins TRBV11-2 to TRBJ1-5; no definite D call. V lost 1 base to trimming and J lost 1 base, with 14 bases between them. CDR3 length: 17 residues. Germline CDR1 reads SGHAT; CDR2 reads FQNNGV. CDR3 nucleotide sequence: TGTGCCAGCAGCTTAGGGACTGGGTATGGGAGCAATCAGCCCCAGCATTTT. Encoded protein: CASSLGTGYGSNQPQHF.

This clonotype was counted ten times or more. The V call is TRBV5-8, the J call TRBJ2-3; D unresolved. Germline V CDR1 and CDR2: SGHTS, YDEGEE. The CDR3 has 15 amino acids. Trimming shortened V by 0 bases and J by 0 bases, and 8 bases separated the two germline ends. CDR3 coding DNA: TGTGCCAGCAGCTTGGCTTCGTTTAGCACAGATACGCAGTATTTT. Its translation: CASSLASFSTDTQYF.